This T cell receptor beta chain emerged from a study of identical twins. The study's findings and limits: Analyses based on zero insertions could be partly confounded by invariant MAIT and iNKT cells.

cDNA molecules carried unique molecular identifiers, and template switching added a universal primer site. TCRdb re-called the 5' RACE reads through MiXCR, storing one row per CDR3 protein. The sample contains fewer than 800,000 distinct CDR3 sequences, around 7.4% of which appear only once. All donors were healthy Caucasians. The V and J ends lost 0 bases and 5 bases respectively, with 20 bases between them. Germline V gene lookup returns CDR1 SGHKS and CDR2 YYEKEE (reference sequence). There are 17 residues in the CDR3. Concerning this clonotype: The antigen remains undetermined.

This same sample was also part of a study on yellow fever vaccine responses in identical twins.

This clonotype was sampled from a young woman in good health. V and J are TRBV5-5 and TRBJ2-5, with D tentatively TRBD1 (6 bases). The sequenced sample was PBMCs. The CDR3 loop reads CASSLAGTPNPGETQYF. CDR3 DNA: TGTGCCAGCAGCTTGGCCGGGACACCCAACCCCGGGGAGACCCAGTACTTC.